The clone carrying this T cell receptor beta chain has ten or more counts. Its specificity is unknown. This sample was taken from a study of post-analysis software for immune sequencing data. The wider study: Relapsing-remitting, secondary progressive and progressive-relapsing forms made up the multiple sclerosis disease courses. General observations from the study: Significantly decreased normalized Chao1 diversity was recorded for multiple sclerosis patients relative to controls.

Sequencing libraries made from TCR beta cDNA carried unique molecular identifiers. Input amounts of roughly 0.85 to 10 million T cells were used. These gave some 500,000 cDNA molecules, so each molecule approximated one T cell. TCRdb re-called the PCR reads with MiXCR, one entry per CDR3 protein. The sample consists of about 160,000 distinct CDR3 sequences, 30% to 45% of them appearing once. V lost 5 bases, J lost 4 bases, and 8 bases stayed unmatched. Germline V CDR1 and CDR2: SGHTA, FQGTGA. This CDR3 region has 16 residues. This material consisted of blood, taken after autologous hematopoietic stem cell transplantation. The clonotype comes from a girl aged 10-17 years with multiple sclerosis. The chain employs TRBV7-3 and TRBJ2-6, with TRBD1 matching over 7 bases. CDR3 in amino acids: CASSPQTGSGANVLTF. Written as DNA, the CDR3 is TGTGCCAGCAGCCCACAGACAGGGTCCGGGGCCAACGTCCTGACTTTC.